Shown below are 8 T cell receptor beta chains from a single sample sequenced in a study of OX40 agonist ivuxolimab in advanced cancers. Library generation was performed with the immunoSEQ multiplex PCR assay. The table was pulled from immuneACCESS by TCRdb, which kept in-frame rearrangements only. Such tables lose some clones; where checked, under half of the loss comes from unresolved V genes, and the rest has no known cause. The sample data list around 40,000 clones, and 88% of these were observed just once. Under 15% of the sample lies in the top ten. Sequencing was performed on CD4+ or CD8+ T cells sorted from blood, taken in a trial of the OX40 agonist ivuxolimab. Every receptor here comes from an adult with an advanced solid tumor such as melanoma, head and neck, liver or kidney cancer.

The chain employs TRBV7-9 and TRBJ1-1, with 11 bases that match TRBD1. Trimming removed 5 bases from V and 5 bases from J; junction bases left unmatched: 4. Germline V gene data show CDR1 as SEHNR and CDR2 as FQNEAQ (reference sequence). There are 14 residues in the CDR3. The DNA of the CDR3 is TGTGCCAGCAGCACCGGGACAGGGGGAACTGAAGCTTTCTTT. Its protein is CASSTGTGGTEAFF.

The chain carries TRBV6-5 and TRBJ2-7, with 7 bases identical to TRBD1. CDR1 and CDR2 (germline): MNHEY, SVGAGI. The CDR3 covers 13 residues. V dropped 6 bases and J dropped 6; count of bases not matched to a gene: 8. The CDR3 sequence is CASSPGQDPEQYF. In DNA, the CDR3 is TGTGCCAGCAGCCCCGGACAGGATCCCGAGCAGTACTTC.

The V gene is TRBV7-9, the J gene TRBJ2-5; 8 bases fit TRBD2. After removal of 1 base from V and 5 bases from J, the junction contained 9 bases not matched to a gene. Germline V gene data show CDR1 as SEHNR and CDR2 as FQNEAQ (reference sequence). The CDR3 spans 16 residues. The CDR3 DNA is TGTGCCAGCAGCTTAGAGCTAGCGGGCCCCGGGGAGACCCAGTACTTC. This codes for CASSLELAGPGETQYF.

The chain links TRBV7-6 to TRBJ2-1, with D possibly TRBD2 on 5 matching bases. The CDR3 consists of 13 residues. Between the trimmed V and J ends, which lost 1 base and 10 bases, there was a span of 11 bases. Germline CDR1 is SGHVS and CDR2 is FNYEAQ. The CDR3 region is CASSLGDQREQFF. DNA of the CDR3: TGTGCCAGCAGCTTAGGCGACCAGCGGGAGCAGTTCTTC.

The chain recombines TRBV7-9 with TRBJ1-3; D is unclear. V was shortened by 2 bases and J by 0 bases, with 5 bases between the two germline ends. CDR1 SEHNR and CDR2 FQNEAQ come from the germline V gene (reference sequence). The CDR3 is 14 residues long. This chain's CDR3 is CASSLPHSGNTIYF. Written as DNA, the CDR3 is TGTGCCAGCAGCTTACCCCACTCTGGAAACACCATATATTTT.

This clone was detected a few times. The chain links TRBV6-1 to TRBJ2-7, with 9 bases lining up with TRBD1. The J segment lost 2 bases and the V segment lost 5 bases, leaving 4 bases of the junction unmatched. This CDR3 spans 14 amino acids. Germline values: CDR1 MNHNS, CDR2 SASEGT. DNA for the CDR3: TGTGCCAGCAGTCACAGGGGGCGGACCTACGAGCAGTACTTC. The encoded protein is CASSHRGRTYEQYF.

The V and J genes are TRBV10-3 and TRBJ2-2; the D gene could be TRBD1 or TRBD2 (5 bases each). V was clipped by 3 bases and J by 3 bases, with 11 bases between them. The CDR3 contains 15 residues. Germline CDR1 ENHRY, CDR2 SYGVKD. The CDR3 DNA sequence: TGTGCCATCAGTGACCGGGACCAACACACCGGGGAGCTGTTTTTT. This encodes CAISDRDQHTGELFF.

The rearrangement uses TRBV18 and TRBJ1-1, with 9 bases lining up with TRBD1. The V gene's germline CDR1 is KGHSH and CDR2 LQKENI. V dropped 6 bases and J dropped 5; count of bases not matched to a gene: 7. The CDR3 has 14 residues. DNA of the CDR3: TGTGCCAGCTCGAGGACAGGGGAAGAAACTGAAGCTTTCTTT. It is translated as CASSRTGEETEAFF.